This T cell receptor beta chain was recovered during a study of T cell responses to AZD1222 COVID-19 vaccine. Repertoires were generated with immunoSEQ multiplex PCR, while TCRdb's copy carries only in-frame clones and drops some. The table shows over 100,000 clones, with about nine tenths occurring only once. From germline, CDR1 is LNHDA and CDR2 SQIVND (reference sequence). V lost 8 bases to trimming and J lost 8 bases; unmatched junction nucleotides: 13. This CDR3 comprises 14 residues. This chain connects TRBV19 to TRBJ1-1; 8 bases are a match to TRBD1. The sequences come from peripheral blood, collected on day 0 of AZD1222 vaccination. The source is an adult in good health. The CDR3 spells CASRNEQGGSEAFF. As DNA, the CDR3 is TGTGCCAGTCGAAACGAACAGGGGGGTTCCGAAGCTTTCTTT.